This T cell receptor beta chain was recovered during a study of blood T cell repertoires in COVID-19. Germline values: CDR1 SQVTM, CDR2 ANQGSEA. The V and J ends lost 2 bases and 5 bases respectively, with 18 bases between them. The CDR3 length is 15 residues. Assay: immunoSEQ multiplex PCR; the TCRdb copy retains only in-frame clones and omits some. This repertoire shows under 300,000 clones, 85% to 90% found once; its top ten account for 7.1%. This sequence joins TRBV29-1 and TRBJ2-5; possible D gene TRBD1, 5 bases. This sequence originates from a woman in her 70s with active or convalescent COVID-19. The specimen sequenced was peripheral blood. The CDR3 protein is CSVEPHLRRGETQYF. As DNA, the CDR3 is TGCAGCGTTGAACCCCACCTTCGTAGGGGCGAGACCCAGTACTTC.